This TCR beta chain was profiled in a study of shared clonotypes between healthy human individuals. Study results and limitations: With a handful of donors compared, approximately 5.5% of naive CD4 clonotypes were shared. Relative to memory subsets, naive subsets generally showed larger estimated richness.

Generated by immunoSEQ multiplex PCR, the TCRdb table keeps only in-frame clones and is missing some. The data contain 180,000 or so clones, approximately 92% of them seen just once; the ten biggest clones take up about 0.07%. About this clone itself: The target antigen is unknown.

The source is a young woman in good health. Material: naive CD4+ T cells sorted from blood. Subset defined: CD45RA+ positively selected.

CDR3 DNA: TGTGCCAGCGGGACAGTTTCCTACGAGCAGTACTTC. Translation: CASGTVSYEQYF. The chain is built from TRBV7-9 and TRBJ2-7, with 7 nucleotides matching TRBD1. The CDR3 loop spans 12 amino acids. V lost 8 bases and J lost 1; bases outside the gene matches: 2. The germline V gene encodes CDR1 SEHNR and CDR2 FQNEAQ (reference sequence).